This T cell receptor beta chain was captured in a study of spatial heterogeneity in lung cancer. Study information: A consistent excess of beta-chain over alpha-chain sequences was detected.

Specified time point: sample taken at primary tumor resection. The donor group consisted of some 70 patients who had untreated, early-stage non-small cell lung cancer. Whole RNA, which was extracted from tumor, nontumor lung tissue or frozen PBMC, was sequenced without any cell sorting. Broader study findings: Regional and ubiquitous nonsynonymous mutations were tracked by counts of regional and ubiquitous expanded TCRs, respectively. Within tumors, counts of expanded alpha and beta TCRs tracked tumor mutation counts.

MiXCR, applied by TCRdb to the 5' RACE reads, yields one record per CDR3 protein. Here the sample spans just under 300 distinct CDR3 sequences, 29% being singletons. By its share, this clonotype is hyperexpanded (1% or more). What it binds is not known. This beta chain represents an off-target read in a library built for alpha chains; its size is of limited meaning. Trimming shortened V by 4 bases and J by 7 bases, and 13 bases separated the two germline ends. Germline V CDR1 and CDR2: SQVTM, ANQGSEA. The CDR3 spans 12 residues. The specimen was lung tumor tissue, collected at surgery. This receptor was obtained from a male donor with early-stage non-small cell lung cancer. The J gene is TRBJ1-1, the V gene TRBV29-1; D remains ambiguous. Here the CDR3 reads CSVVEAPFEAFF. The CDR3 DNA sequence: TGCAGCGTTGTGGAGGCACCCTTTGAAGCTTTCTTT. The variable domain in full, completed from reference TRBV29-1 and TRBJ1-1, reads SAVISQKPSRDICQRGTSLTIQCQVDSQVTMMFWYRQQPGQSLTLIATANQGSEATYESGFVIDKFPISRPNLTFSTLTVSNMSPEDSSIYLCSVVEAPFEAFFGQGTRLTVV.